This T cell receptor beta chain was recorded in a study of OX40 agonist ivuxolimab in advanced cancers. Study details: Ivuxolimab is an agonistic anti-OX40 (CD134) antibody, and patients were treated with it. Dose-escalation patients were diagnosed with hepatocellular carcinoma, melanoma, renal cell cancer or head and neck cancer. Findings and caveats of the study: Compared with CD4+, CD8+ T cells on average had more expanded clones. Within 6 weeks, CD4+ and CD8+ blood T cells expanded clonally at 0.1 to 3.0 mg/kg.

On this clone: The antigen is not known.

Data came from immunoSEQ multiplex PCR; TCRdb stores just in-frame clones and leaves some out. The top ten hold 0.6% to 0.75% of the sample, which has about 73,000 clones, more than 75% seen once. Germline lookup yields CDR1 SEHNR and CDR2 FQNEAQ (reference sequence). Trimming removed 4 bases at V and 8 bases at J, with 9 bases between. The CDR3 length is 12 residues. The sequence derives from an adult with an advanced solid tumor such as melanoma, head and neck, liver or kidney cancer. This chain connects TRBV7-9 to TRBJ1-5, with a weak D call TRBD1 (5 bases). This specimen consisted of CD4+ or CD8+ T cells sorted from blood, obtained in a trial of the OX40 agonist ivuxolimab. The CDR3: CASSSRGEPQHF. The CDR3 DNA follows: TGTGCCAGCAGCTCCCGGGGGGAGCCCCAGCATTTT.